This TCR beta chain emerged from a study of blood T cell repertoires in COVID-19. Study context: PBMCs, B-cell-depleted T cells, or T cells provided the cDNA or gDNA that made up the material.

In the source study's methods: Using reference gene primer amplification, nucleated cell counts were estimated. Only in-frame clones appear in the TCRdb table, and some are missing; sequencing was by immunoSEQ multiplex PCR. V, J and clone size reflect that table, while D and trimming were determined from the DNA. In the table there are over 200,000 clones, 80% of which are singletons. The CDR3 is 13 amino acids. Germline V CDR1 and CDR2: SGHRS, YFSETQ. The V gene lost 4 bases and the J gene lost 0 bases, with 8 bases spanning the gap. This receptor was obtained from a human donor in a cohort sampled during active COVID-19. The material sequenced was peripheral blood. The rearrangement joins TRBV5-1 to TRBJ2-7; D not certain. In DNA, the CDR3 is TGCGCCAGCAGCGCAACAGTCTCCTACGAGCAGTACTTC. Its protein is CASSATVSYEQYF.